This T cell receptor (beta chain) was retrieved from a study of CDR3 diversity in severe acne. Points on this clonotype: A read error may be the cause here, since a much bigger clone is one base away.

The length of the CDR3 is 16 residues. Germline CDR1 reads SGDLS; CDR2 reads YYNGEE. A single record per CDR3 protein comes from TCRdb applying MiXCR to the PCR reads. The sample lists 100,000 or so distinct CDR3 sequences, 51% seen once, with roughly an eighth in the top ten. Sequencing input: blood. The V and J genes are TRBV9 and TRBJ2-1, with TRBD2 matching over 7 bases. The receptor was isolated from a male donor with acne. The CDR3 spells CASSAPLAGGTNEQSF. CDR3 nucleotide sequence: TGTGCCAGCAGCGCGCCTTTAGCGGGTGGAACCAATGAGCAGTCCTTC.